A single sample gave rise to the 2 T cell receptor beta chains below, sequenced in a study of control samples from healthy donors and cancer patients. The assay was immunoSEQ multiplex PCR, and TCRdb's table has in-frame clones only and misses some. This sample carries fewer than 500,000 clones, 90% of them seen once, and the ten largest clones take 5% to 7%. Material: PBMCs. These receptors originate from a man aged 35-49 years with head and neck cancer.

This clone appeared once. The CDR3: CASSYSQGKNTEAFF. In nucleotides, the CDR3 is TGTGCCAGCAGCTACTCTCAGGGCAAGAACACTGAAGCTTTCTTT. V usage is TRBV13 and J usage is TRBJ1-1, with TRBD1 as a possible D gene (5 bases). Germline CDR1 is PRHDT and CDR2 is FYEKMQ (reference sequence). The CDR3 has 15 amino acids. The germline V and J ends were trimmed by 4 bases and 1 base, with 13 bases remaining between them.

The CDR3: CASGLVLKVGGSNTEAFF. The CDR3 bases are TGTGCTAGTGGTTTGGTACTCAAGGTGGGGGGATCGAACACTGAAGCTTTCTTT. The chain joins TRBV12-5 to TRBJ1-1, with D possibly matching TRBD1 (5 bases). The V end lost 0 bases, the J end lost 1 base, and 18 bases lay between the germline ends. From germline, CDR1 is LGHNT and CDR2 FRNRAP. The CDR3 totals 18 residues.